The 24 T cell receptor beta chains reported below all come from one sample, sequenced in a study of monozygotic twins with inflammatory bowel disease. With the 5' RACE reads reprocessed, TCRdb shows one record per CDR3 protein and no DNA. The sample is made up of 330,000 or so distinct CDR3 sequences, and the top ten hold around 2% of it. Sequencing was performed on blood. These receptor sequences come from a human donor with ulcerative colitis or Crohn's disease, or a healthy co-twin of an affected twin (not recorded which).

V is TRBV6-2 or TRBV6-3 and J is TRBJ1-1. CDR3 length: 13 residues. Per germline, CDR1 MNHEY and CDR2 SVGEGT. The CDR3 here is CASSDWVQAEAFF.

The chain combines TRBV7-2 with TRBJ1-6. Germline loops: CDR1 SGHTA, CDR2 FQGNSA. The CDR3 has 16 amino acids. The CDR3 is CASTMRGSSYNSPLHF.

The chain links TRBV15 to TRBJ2-2; TCRdb lists TRBD1, though no DNA is available to test this call. The CDR3 is 15 amino acids. CDR1 and CDR2 from the germline V gene are LNHNV and YYDKDF (reference sequence). CDR3 region: CATTGTGINTGELFF.

This rearrangement joins TRBV5-4 to TRBJ2-1; TCRdb's assignment of TRBD1 cannot be checked, as there is no DNA. The germline V gene encodes CDR1 SGHNT and CDR2 YYREEE (reference sequence). The CDR3 covers 16 residues. The CDR3 is CASTTGDSASYNEQFF.

V is TRBV6-5 and J is TRBJ2-3; TCRdb indicates TRBD2, and absent DNA this call remains unverified. Germline V gene sequence: CDR1 MNHEY, CDR2 SVGAGI. The CDR3 is 18 residues long. The CDR3: CASSYNPLAGTSTDTQYF.

The genes are TRBV4-2 and TRBJ2-1. Germline CDR1 LGHNA, CDR2 YNFKEQ. This CDR3 has 14 residues. The CDR3 loop is CASSQYSGTNEQFF.

The chain has TRBV6-1 and TRBJ2-7. From germline, CDR1 is MNHNS and CDR2 SASEGT. CDR3 length: 11 residues. This CDR3 is CASSGFYEQYF.

V is TRBV28 and J is TRBJ1-1. Per the germline V gene, CDR1 is MDHEN and CDR2 is SYDVKM. The CDR3 totals 14 residues. CDR3 residues: CASSLGMEGTEAFF. The variable domain in full, with the rest retrieved from reference TRBV28 and TRBJ1-1, is DVKVTQSSRYLVKRTGEKVFLECVQDMDHENMFWYRQDPGLGLRLIYFSYDVKMKEKGDIPEGYSVSREKKERFSLILESASTNQTSMYLCASSLGMEGTEAFFGQGTRLTVV.

This chain connects TRBV15 to TRBJ2-5; absent DNA, TCRdb's TRBD2 call cannot be checked. Germline V CDR1 and CDR2: LNHNV, YYDKDF (reference sequence). CDR3 length: 16 residues. The CDR3 region is CATSSGPSGGQETQYF.

This sequence joins TRBV4-1 and TRBJ2-5; no DNA is available, so the TRBD2 call from TCRdb remains unchecked. Germline CDR1 and CDR2: MGHRA and YSYEKL. The CDR3 runs to 14 residues. CDR3 sequence reads: CASSQREAQETQYF.

J is TRBJ2-2 and V is TRBV11-3; the TRBD2 assignment by TCRdb is unverifiable without DNA. The CDR3 has 18 amino acids. Germline CDR1 is SGHNT and CDR2 is YENEEA. The CDR3 region is CASSPGTSGSPNTGELFF.

The chain recombines TRBV7-2 with TRBJ1-1; as DNA is missing, the TRBD1 call by TCRdb cannot be tested. Germline CDR1 SGHTA, CDR2 FQGNSA. The CDR3 length is 13 residues. The CDR3 spells CASSRQGNTEAFF.

The chain joins TRBV12-3 or TRBV12-4 to TRBJ2-7; TCRdb lists TRBD2, though no DNA is available to test this call. The CDR3 length is 15 residues. CDR3 sequence: CASSQTSGPTYEQYF.

The gene calls are TRBV29-1 and TRBJ1-1. Germline lookup yields CDR1 SQVTM and CDR2 ANQGSEA. The CDR3 length is 11 residues. The CDR3 region is CSVGMNTEAFF.

The chain carries TRBV25-1 and TRBJ1-1. Germline assignment: CDR1 MGHDK and CDR2 SYGVNS. The length of the CDR3 is 13 residues. This CDR3 is CARSKQLNTEAFF. Complete variable domain (other parts from reference TRBV25-1 and TRBJ1-1): EADIYQTPRYLVIGTGKKITLECSQTMGHDKMYWYQQDPGMELHLIHYSYGVNSTEKGDLSSESTVSRIRTEHFPLTLESARPSHTSQYLCARSKQLNTEAFFGQGTRLTVV.

The V call is TRBV12-5, the J call TRBJ2-5; lacking DNA, the TRBD2 call made by TCRdb goes unchecked. The CDR3 runs 17 residues. Germline CDR1 is LGHNT and CDR2 is FRNRAP. The CDR3 loop reads CASGLVQCGRAGETQYF.

V gene TRBV24-1 combines with J gene TRBJ2-5; TCRdb picks TRBD1, but there is no DNA to check that call. The germline CDR1 and CDR2 sequences are KGHDR and SFDVKD. The CDR3 extends over 14 amino acids. The CDR3 reads CATGDPWTGTAQYF.

The V call is TRBV27, the J call TRBJ1-2; no DNA is available, so the TRBD1 call from TCRdb remains unchecked. The germline V gene encodes CDR1 MNHEY and CDR2 SMNVEV (reference sequence). This CDR3 region has 13 residues. This chain's CDR3 is CASSFRGFYGYTF.

The chain employs TRBV27 and TRBJ2-1; TCRdb proposes TRBD1, but this gene call is untestable without DNA. In germline, CDR1 is MNHEY, CDR2 SMNVEV (reference sequence). This CDR3 comprises 16 residues. This CDR3 reads CASSFSSGGRYNEQFF.

This rearrangement joins TRBV7-9 to TRBJ1-6; TCRdb's assignment of TRBD1 cannot be checked, as there is no DNA. CDR3 length: 17 amino acids. The germline V gene encodes CDR1 SEHNR and CDR2 FQNEAQ (reference sequence). CDR3 loop: CASSLQGSSSYNSPLHF.

The chain recombines TRBV7-9 with TRBJ2-1; the D gene TCRdb calls, TRBD1, cannot be checked with no DNA. The germline V gene has CDR1 SEHNR and CDR2 FQNEAQ (reference sequence). The CDR3 runs to 13 residues. The CDR3: CASSWDRQDEQFF.

The J gene is TRBJ2-7, the V gene TRBV7-2; with no DNA, the TCRdb D assignment of TRBD1 cannot be verified. This CDR3 region has 14 residues. Germline assignment: CDR1 SGHTA and CDR2 FQGNSA. CDR3 sequence reads: CASSSSGGAYEQYF.

This chain links TRBV18 with TRBJ1-5; TCRdb calls TRBD1, which cannot be checked without DNA. The germline gives CDR1 KGHSH, CDR2 LQKENI. The CDR3 loop spans 14 amino acids. The CDR3 sequence is CVSSPRQGDQPQHF. Full variable domain (outside the CDR3, taken from reference TRBV18 and TRBJ1-5): NAGVMQNPRHLVRRRGQEARLRCSPMKGHSHVYWYRQLPEEGLKFMVYLQKENIIDESGMPKERFSAEFPKEGPSILRIQQVVRGDSAAYFCVSSPRQGDQPQHFGDGTRLSIL.

The V and J genes are TRBV27 and TRBJ2-1; the TCRdb call, TRBD1, lacks DNA for checking. This CDR3 contains 16 residues. Per germline, CDR1 MNHEY and CDR2 SMNVEV (reference sequence). The CDR3 loop reads CASSPYGASGGDEQFF.